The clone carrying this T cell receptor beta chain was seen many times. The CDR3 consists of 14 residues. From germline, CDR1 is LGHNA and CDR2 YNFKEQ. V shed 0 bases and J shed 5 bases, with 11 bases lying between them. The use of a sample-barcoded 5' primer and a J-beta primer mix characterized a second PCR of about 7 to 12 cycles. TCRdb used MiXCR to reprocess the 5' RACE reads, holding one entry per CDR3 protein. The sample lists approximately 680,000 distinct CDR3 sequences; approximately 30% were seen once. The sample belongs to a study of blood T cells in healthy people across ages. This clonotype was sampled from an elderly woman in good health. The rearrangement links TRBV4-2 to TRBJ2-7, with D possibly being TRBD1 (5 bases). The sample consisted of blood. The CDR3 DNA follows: TGTGCCAGCAGCCAAGAACAGGTTAGAGACGAGCAGTACTTC. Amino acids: CASSQEQVRDEQYF.